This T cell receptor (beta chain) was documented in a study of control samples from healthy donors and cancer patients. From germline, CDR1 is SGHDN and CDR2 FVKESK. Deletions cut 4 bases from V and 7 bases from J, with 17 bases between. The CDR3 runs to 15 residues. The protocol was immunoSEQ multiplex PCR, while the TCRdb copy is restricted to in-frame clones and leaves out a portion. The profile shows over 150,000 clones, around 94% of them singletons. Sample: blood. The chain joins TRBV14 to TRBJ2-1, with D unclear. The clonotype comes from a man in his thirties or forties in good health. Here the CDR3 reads CASSPLGYLGNEQFF. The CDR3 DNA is TGTGCCAGCAGCCCCCTGGGATATCTGGGGAATGAGCAGTTCTTC.